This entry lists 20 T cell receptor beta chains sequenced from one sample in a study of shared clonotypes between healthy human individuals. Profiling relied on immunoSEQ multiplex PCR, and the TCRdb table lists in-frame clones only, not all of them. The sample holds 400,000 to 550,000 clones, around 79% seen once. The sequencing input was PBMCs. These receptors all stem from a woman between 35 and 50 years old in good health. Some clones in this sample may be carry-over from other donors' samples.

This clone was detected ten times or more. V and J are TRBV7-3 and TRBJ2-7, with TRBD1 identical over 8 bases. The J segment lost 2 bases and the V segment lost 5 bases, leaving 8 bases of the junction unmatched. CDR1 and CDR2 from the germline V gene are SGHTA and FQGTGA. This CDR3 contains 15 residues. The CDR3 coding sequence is TGTGCCAGCAGCGAAGCCGGGACAGGAGCCTACGAGCAGTACTTC. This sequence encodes CASSEAGTGAYEQYF.

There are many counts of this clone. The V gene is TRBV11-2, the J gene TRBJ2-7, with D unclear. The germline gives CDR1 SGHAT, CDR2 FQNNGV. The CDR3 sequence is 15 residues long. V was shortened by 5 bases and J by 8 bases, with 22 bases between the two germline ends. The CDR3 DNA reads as TGTGCCAGCAGCCCCCTGGAAGGGCCCCGGGTCCAGCAGTACTTC. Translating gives CASSPLEGPRVQQYF.

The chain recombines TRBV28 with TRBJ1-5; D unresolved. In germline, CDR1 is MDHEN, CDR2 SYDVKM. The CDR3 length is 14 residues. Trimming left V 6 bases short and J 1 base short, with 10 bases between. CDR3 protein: CASRLPGSNQPQHF. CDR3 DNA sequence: TGTGCCAGCAGGCTTCCGGGGAGCAATCAGCCCCAGCATTTT.

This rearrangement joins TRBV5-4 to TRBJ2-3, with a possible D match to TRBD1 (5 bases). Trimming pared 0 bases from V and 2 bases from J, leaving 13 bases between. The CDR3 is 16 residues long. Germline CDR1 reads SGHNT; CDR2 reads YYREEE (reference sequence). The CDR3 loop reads CASSLANRQTTDTQYF. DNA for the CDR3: TGTGCCAGCAGCTTGGCAAATCGACAGACCACAGATACGCAGTATTTT.

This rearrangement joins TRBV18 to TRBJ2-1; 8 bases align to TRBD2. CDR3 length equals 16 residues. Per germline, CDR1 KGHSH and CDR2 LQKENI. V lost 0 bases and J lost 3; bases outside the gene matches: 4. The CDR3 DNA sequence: TGTGCCAGCTCACCACCAGCGACTAGCGTCTACAATGAGCAGTTCTTC. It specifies CASSPPATSVYNEQFF.

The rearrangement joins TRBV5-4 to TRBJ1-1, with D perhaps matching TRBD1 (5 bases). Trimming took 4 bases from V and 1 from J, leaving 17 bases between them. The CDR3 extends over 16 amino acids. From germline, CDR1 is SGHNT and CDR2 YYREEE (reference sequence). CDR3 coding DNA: TGTGCCAGCAGCCTACCTCTTCCAGGGTCGAACACTGAAGCTTTCTTT. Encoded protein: CASSLPLPGSNTEAFF.

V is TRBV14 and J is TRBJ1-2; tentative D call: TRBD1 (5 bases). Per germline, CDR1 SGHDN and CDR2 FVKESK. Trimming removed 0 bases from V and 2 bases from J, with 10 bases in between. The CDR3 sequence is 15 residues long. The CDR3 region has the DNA TGTGCCAGCAGCCAAGATGGGGGACGCAACTATGGCTACACCTTC. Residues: CASSQDGGRNYGYTF. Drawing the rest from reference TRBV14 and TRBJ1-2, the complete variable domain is EAGVTQFPSHSVIEKGQTVTLRCDPISGHDNLYWYRRVMGKEIKFLLHFVKESKQDESGMPNNRFLAERTGGTYSTLKVQPAELEDSGVYFCASSQDGGRNYGYTFGSGTRLTVV.

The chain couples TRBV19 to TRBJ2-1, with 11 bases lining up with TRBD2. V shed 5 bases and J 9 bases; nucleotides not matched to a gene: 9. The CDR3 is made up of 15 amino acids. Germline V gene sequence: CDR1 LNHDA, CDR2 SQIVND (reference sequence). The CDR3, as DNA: TGTGCCAGTAGTCCGGGACTAGCGGAGTTTGGTGAGCAGTTCTTC. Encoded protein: CASSPGLAEFGEQFF. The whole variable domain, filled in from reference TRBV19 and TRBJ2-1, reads DGGITQSPKYLFRKEGQNVTLSCEQNLNHDAMYWYRQDPGQGLRLIYYSQIVNDFQKGDIAEGYSVSREKKESFPLTVTSAQKNPTAFYLCASSPGLAEFGEQFFGPGTRLTVL.

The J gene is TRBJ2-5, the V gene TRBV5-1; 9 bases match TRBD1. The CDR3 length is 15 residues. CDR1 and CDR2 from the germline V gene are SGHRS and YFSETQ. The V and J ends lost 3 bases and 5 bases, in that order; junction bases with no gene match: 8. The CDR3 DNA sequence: TGCGCCAGCAGCTCGGGACAGGGTGGGCTGGAGACCCAGTACTTC. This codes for CASSSGQGGLETQYF.

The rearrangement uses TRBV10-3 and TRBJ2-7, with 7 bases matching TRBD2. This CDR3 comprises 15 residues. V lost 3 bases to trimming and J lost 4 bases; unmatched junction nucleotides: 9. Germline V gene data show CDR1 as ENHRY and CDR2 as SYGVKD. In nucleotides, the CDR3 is TGTGCCATCAGTGATATTCGGGAGGACGGGTACGAGCAGTACTTC. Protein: CAISDIREDGYEQYF.

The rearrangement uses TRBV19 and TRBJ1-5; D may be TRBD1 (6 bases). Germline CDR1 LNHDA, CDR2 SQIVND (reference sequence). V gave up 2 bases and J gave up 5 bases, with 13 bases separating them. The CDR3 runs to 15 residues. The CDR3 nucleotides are TGTGCCAGTAGTATATCGGGGGGCTTCGATCAGCCCCAGCATTTT. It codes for CASSISGGFDQPQHF.

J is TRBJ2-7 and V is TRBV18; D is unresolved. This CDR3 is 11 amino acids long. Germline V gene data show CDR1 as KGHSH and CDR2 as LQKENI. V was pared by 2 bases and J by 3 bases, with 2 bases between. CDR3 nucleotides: TGTGCCAGCTCACCATACTACGAGCAGTACTTC. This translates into CASSPYYEQYF. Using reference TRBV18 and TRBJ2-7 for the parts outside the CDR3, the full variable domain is NAGVMQNPRHLVRRRGQEARLRCSPMKGHSHVYWYRQLPEEGLKFMVYLQKENIIDESGMPKERFSAEFPKEGPSILRIQQVVRGDSAAYFCASSPYYEQYFGPGTRLTVT.

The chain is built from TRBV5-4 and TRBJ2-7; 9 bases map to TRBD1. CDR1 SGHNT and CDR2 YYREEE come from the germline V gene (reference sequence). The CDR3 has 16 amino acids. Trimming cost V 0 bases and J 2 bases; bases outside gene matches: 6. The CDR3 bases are TGTGCCAGCAGCTTGGCCCCGGGACAGGGAGCCTACGAGCAGTACTTC. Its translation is CASSLAPGQGAYEQYF.

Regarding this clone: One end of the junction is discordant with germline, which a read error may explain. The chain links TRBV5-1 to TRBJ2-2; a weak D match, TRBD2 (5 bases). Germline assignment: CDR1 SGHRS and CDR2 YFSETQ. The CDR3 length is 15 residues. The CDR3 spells CASSLVTNSAGELFF. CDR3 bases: TGCGCCAGCAGCTTGGTGACAAATAGCGCCGGTGAGCTGTTTTTT.

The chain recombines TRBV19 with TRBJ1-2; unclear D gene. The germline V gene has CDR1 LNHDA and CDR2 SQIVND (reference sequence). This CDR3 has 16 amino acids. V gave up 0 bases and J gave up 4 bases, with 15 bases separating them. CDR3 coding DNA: TGTGCCAGTAGTATAGATCAGGCGGCCACAGCCTATGGCTACACCTTC. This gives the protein CASSIDQAATAYGYTF. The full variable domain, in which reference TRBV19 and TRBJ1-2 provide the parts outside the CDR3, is DGGITQSPKYLFRKEGQNVTLSCEQNLNHDAMYWYRQDPGQGLRLIYYSQIVNDFQKGDIAEGYSVSREKKESFPLTVTSAQKNPTAFYLCASSIDQAATAYGYTFGSGTRLTVV.

Here the CDR3 DNA reads TGTGCCAGCAGCCCCCGTTTTCAGACAGGGGGGACTTTCTTT. Amino acid sequence: CASSPRFQTGGTFF. V and J are TRBV7-8 and TRBJ1-1, with 9 positions matching TRBD1. V was pared by 5 bases and J by 12 bases, with 13 bases of the junction left unmatched. The CDR3 length is 14 residues. Germline V lookup: CDR1 SGHVS, CDR2 FQNEAQ.

CDR3: CATTVGGHNTEAFF. Written as DNA, the CDR3 is TGTGCTACCACTGTTGGGGGACATAACACTGAAGCTTTCTTT. The J gene is TRBJ1-1, the V gene TRBV28; perhaps TRBD1 as D (6 bases). This CDR3 has 14 amino acids. Germline V lookup: CDR1 MDHEN, CDR2 SYDVKM.

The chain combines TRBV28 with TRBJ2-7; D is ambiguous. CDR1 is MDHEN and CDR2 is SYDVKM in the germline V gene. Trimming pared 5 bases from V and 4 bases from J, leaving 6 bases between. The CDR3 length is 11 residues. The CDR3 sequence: CASSPRYEQYF. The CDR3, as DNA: TGTGCCAGCAGTCCCCGATACGAGCAGTACTTC.

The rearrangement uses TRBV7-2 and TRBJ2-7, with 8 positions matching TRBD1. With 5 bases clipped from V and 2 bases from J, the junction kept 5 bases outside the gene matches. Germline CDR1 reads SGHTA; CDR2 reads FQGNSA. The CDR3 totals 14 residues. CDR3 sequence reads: CASSLKQGAYEQYF. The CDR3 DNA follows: TGTGCCAGCAGCCTTAAACAGGGGGCCTACGAGCAGTACTTC.

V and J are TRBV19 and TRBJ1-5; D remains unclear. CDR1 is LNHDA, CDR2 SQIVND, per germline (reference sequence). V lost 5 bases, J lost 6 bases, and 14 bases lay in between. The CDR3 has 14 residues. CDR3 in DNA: TGTGCCAGTAGTTCTGCTAGGGAGATTCAGCCCCAGCATTTT. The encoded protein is CASSSAREIQPQHF.